The clone carrying this TCR beta chain is medium-sized within its sample. The sample belongs to a study of blood T cell repertoires in COVID-19. Study-wide context: Sites in the United States, Italy and Spain provided acute and convalescent COVID-19 samples. T cells, B-cell-depleted T cells, or PBMCs provided the cDNA or gDNA that served as material.

Trimming removed 7 bases at V and 2 bases at J, with 15 bases between. The CDR3 loop spans 15 amino acids. Germline lookup yields CDR1 LNHDA and CDR2 SQIVND (reference sequence). Authors' processing steps: Amplified reference gene primers provided the basis for estimating nucleated cell counts. TCRdb's table, derived via immunoSEQ multiplex PCR, lists solely in-frame clones and lacks some. V and J calls and clone size are as listed in that table; D and trimming were resolved from the DNA. The sample has about 7,500 clones, over 70% seen once. This TCR came from a human donor in a cohort sampled during active COVID-19. Sequenced: peripheral blood. The chain carries TRBV19 and TRBJ1-5; weak D call: TRBD1 (6 bases). Here the CDR3 DNA reads TGTGCCAGTATGTGGGGGCGCATCGGCAATCAGCCCCAGCATTTT. This translates into CASMWGRIGNQPQHF.